This T cell receptor beta chain was captured by sequencing in a study of T cells after yellow fever vaccination. Study-level findings and limits: Subsequent booster samples again held most clones from primary vaccination (just under 98% CD4, over 80% CD8). Some clonotypes were seen in both the CD4 and the CD8 compartments. These made up a small share and likely arose from convergent recombination. A weaker but faster secondary response was observed, peaking on day 5 versus 15.

As for this clonotype: The antigen remains unidentified.

The V end lost 9 bases, the J end lost 2 bases, and 13 bases lay between the germline ends. The length of the CDR3 is 13 residues. Germline lookup yields CDR1 LNHDA and CDR2 SQIVND (reference sequence). UMIs and a universal primer site were added when TCR cDNA was made by 5'RACE template switching. TCRdb ran MiXCR on the 5' RACE reads and lists one entry per CDR3 protein. The sample yields some 560,000 distinct CDR3 sequences, 15% to 20% seen once. Specimen: PBMCs, collected 15 days after the yellow fever booster vaccination. This chain links TRBV19 with TRBJ1-2; perhaps TRBD1 as D (6 bases). The receptor was derived from a man aged 25 to 40 who received the YFV17D yellow fever vaccine. The CDR3 coding sequence is TGTGCCAGCAACAGGGACAAAAACTATGGCTACACCTTC. It encodes CASNRDKNYGYTF.